This T cell receptor (beta chain) was sequenced in a study of cytomegalovirus exposure and HLA in healthy donors. About the study: Assignment to the Caucasian-associated ancestry cluster applied to 75% to 85% of the approximately 390 genotyped donors.

Study-level points and caveats: Cytomegalovirus status was reportedly diagnosed by the classifier with high sensitivity and specificity. A later analysis found that most CMV-associated TCR beta chains appeared HLA-restricted.

Donors sampled were nominally healthy, though unrecorded immune exposures were likely. Regarding this clone: The antigen remains unidentified.

The CDR3 contains 15 residues. Looked up from germline, CDR1 is WNHNN and CDR2 is SYGVQD (reference sequence). V shed 4 bases, J shed 1 base, and the junction held 4 bases outside the gene matches. The PCR was carried out with 60 Vbeta primers and 13 Jbeta primers. Profiling relied on immunoSEQ multiplex PCR, and the TCRdb table lists in-frame clones only, not all of them. The table has 95,000 to 150,000 clones, around 79% seen once. The specimen was PBMCs. The V gene is TRBV10-1, the J gene TRBJ2-3; 8 bases are shared with TRBD1. This clonotype originated in a woman in her thirties or forties in good health and CMV-seronegative. CDR3 sequence reads: CASSGPGQGTDTQYF. The DNA for the CDR3 is TGCGCCAGCAGTGGACCGGGACAGGGCACAGATACGCAGTATTTT.